This is a list of T cell receptor beta chains from one sample in a study of shared clonotypes between healthy human individuals. TCRdb's table, derived via immunoSEQ multiplex PCR, lists solely in-frame clones and lacks some. The repertoire holds approximately 2.5 million clones, 93% seen once, with around 0.37% in the top ten. The source material was naive CD4+ T cells from PBMCs. All receptors come from a man younger than 30 in good health. Some clones in this sample may be carry-over from other donors' samples. Both conserved end residues are part of each CDR3. The D gene is left open where the match is weak. Part of the rows lack a size; the others show once, few, many or a class for expanded clones.

clone size,D gene,V gene,CDR3 length,J gene,CDR3 protein,CDR3 DNA
once,.,TRBV29-1,14,TRBJ1-3,CSVEQGFSGNTIYF,TGCAGCGTTGAGCAGGGGTTTTCTGGAAACACCATATATTTT
.,TRBD2,TRBV9,16,TRBJ2-1,CASSVLAGGGYNEQFF,TGTGCCAGCAGCGTTTTAGCGGGAGGAGGGTACAATGAGCAGTTCTTC
.,TRBD1,TRBV18,15,TRBJ2-7,CASSSTGQGPSEQYF,TGTGCCAGCTCATCGACGGGACAGGGCCCTTCCGAGCAGTACTTC
.,.,TRBV7-6,16,TRBJ1-6,CASSLGTGTPGPPLHF,TGTGCCAGCAGCTTAGGCACCGGGACGCCGGGCCCACCCCTCCACTTT
.,TRBD1,TRBV4-3,15,TRBJ2-1,CASSQVPGTDDEQFF,TGCGCCAGCAGCCAAGTCCCCGGGACAGATGATGAGCAGTTCTTC
.,.,TRBV28,12,TRBJ1-2,CASSSRYYGYTF,TGTGCCAGCAGTTCGCGGTACTATGGCTACACCTTC
.,TRBD1,TRBV2,15,TRBJ1-2,CASSLLQGLYDGYTF,TGTGCCAGCAGCCTATTACAGGGGCTTTACGATGGCTACACCTTC
.,TRBD1,TRBV2,14,TRBJ1-2,CASSRQGAGYGYTF,TGTGCCAGCAGTCGACAGGGGGCCGGCTATGGCTACACCTTC
.,TRBD2,TRBV7-9,17,TRBJ2-2,CASSPRLAGAFAGELFF,TGTGCCAGCAGCCCCCGACTAGCGGGAGCGTTTGCCGGGGAGCTGTTTTTT
.,TRBD2,TRBV6-6,14,TRBJ2-1,CASRTSGGYNEQFF,TGTGCCAGCAGGACCTCGGGAGGATACAATGAGCAGTTCTTC
.,.,TRBV28,14,TRBJ2-5,CASSARVKRETQYF,TGTGCCAGCAGTGCCCGGGTCAAAAGGGAGACCCAGTACTTC
.,TRBD1,TRBV5-5,15,TRBJ1-2,CASSPPQGAPRGYTF,TGTGCCAGCAGCCCACCGCAGGGGGCCCCTCGGGGCTACACCTTC
.,.,TRBV5-1,17,TRBJ1-3,CASSLGVDRAYGNTIYF,TGCGCCAGCAGCTTGGGGGTTGACAGAGCCTATGGAAACACCATATATTTT
.,.,TRBV28,16,TRBJ1-2,CASTSGGAPLTIGYTF,TGTGCCAGCACGTCGGGGGGCGCCCCCCTGACAATTGGCTACACCTTC
.,.,TRBV28,16,TRBJ2-5,CASSYNPGARGETQYF,TGTGCCAGCAGTTACAACCCAGGGGCCCGGGGGGAGACCCAGTACTTC
few,.,TRBV28,15,TRBJ1-5,CASSLSNGLRWAQHF,TGTGCCAGCAGTTTATCCAACGGTCTCCGGTGGGCCCAGCATTTT
.,TRBD1,TRBV19,14,TRBJ1-2,CASLPVGTGYGYTF,TGTGCCAGCCTTCCAGTCGGGACAGGGTATGGCTACACCTTC
once,TRBD2,TRBV30,18,TRBJ2-2,CACPWGAGGPIFTGELFF,TGTGCCTGCCCCTGGGGAGCGGGAGGTCCTATTTTCACCGGGGAGCTGTTTTTT
.,TRBD1,TRBV9,17,TRBJ2-2,CASSPAPGQGATGELFF,TGTGCCAGCAGCCCAGCCCCGGGACAGGGGGCCACCGGGGAGCTGTTTTTT
.,.,TRBV5-1,15,TRBJ2-7,CASSLGDMEVYEQYF,TGCGCCAGCAGCTTGGGGGACATGGAGGTCTACGAGCAGTACTTC
.,.,TRBV5-6,12,TRBJ1-1,CASSPGGAEAFF,TGTGCCAGCAGCCCGGGGGGTGCTGAAGCTTTCTTT
.,TRBD1,TRBV7-3,19,TRBJ1-2,CASSLTPRPGQGNVNGYTF,TGTGCCAGCAGCTTAACCCCCCGACCGGGACAGGGGAATGTGAATGGCTACACCTTC
.,.,TRBV14,13,TRBJ2-1,CASSQALGGEQFF,TGTGCCAGCAGCCAAGCACTCGGAGGTGAGCAGTTCTTC
.,TRBD2,TRBV7-2,16,TRBJ2-7,CASSSAGTSEHYEQYF,TGTGCCAGCAGCTCCGCCGGGACTAGCGAACACTACGAGCAGTACTTC
.,TRBD1,TRBV27,16,TRBJ2-7,CASSQRGPGQGYEQYF,TGTGCCAGCAGCCAGAGAGGCCCGGGACAGGGGTACGAGCAGTACTTC
.,TRBD1,TRBV7-6,16,TRBJ2-2,CASSLALGQGSGELFF,TGTGCCAGCAGCTTAGCGTTGGGACAGGGGTCCGGGGAGCTGTTTTTT
.,.,TRBV7-9,15,TRBJ1-2,CASSLGAAGRYGYTF,TGTGCCAGCAGCTTAGGAGCGGCAGGGAGGTATGGCTACACCTTC
.,.,TRBV7-8,16,TRBJ2-1,CASSLGGSGYYNEQFF,TGTGCCAGCAGCTTAGGGGGGAGCGGATACTACAATGAGCAGTTCTTC
once,TRBD1,TRBV30,15,TRBJ1-4,CAWSDPGTGSKKLFF,TGTGCCTGGAGCGATCCCGGGACAGGGAGTAAAAAACTGTTTTTT
.,.,TRBV27,11,TRBJ2-1,CASSRHNEQFF,TGTGCCAGCAGTCGACACAATGAGCAGTTCTTC
.,.,TRBV2,15,TRBJ2-7,CASSDGQRSSYEQYF,TGTGCCAGCAGCGACGGACAGAGGAGCTCCTACGAGCAGTACTTC
.,.,TRBV7-8,12,TRBJ2-7,CASSLARGEQYF,TGTGCCAGCAGCTTAGCTAGGGGCGAGCAGTACTTC